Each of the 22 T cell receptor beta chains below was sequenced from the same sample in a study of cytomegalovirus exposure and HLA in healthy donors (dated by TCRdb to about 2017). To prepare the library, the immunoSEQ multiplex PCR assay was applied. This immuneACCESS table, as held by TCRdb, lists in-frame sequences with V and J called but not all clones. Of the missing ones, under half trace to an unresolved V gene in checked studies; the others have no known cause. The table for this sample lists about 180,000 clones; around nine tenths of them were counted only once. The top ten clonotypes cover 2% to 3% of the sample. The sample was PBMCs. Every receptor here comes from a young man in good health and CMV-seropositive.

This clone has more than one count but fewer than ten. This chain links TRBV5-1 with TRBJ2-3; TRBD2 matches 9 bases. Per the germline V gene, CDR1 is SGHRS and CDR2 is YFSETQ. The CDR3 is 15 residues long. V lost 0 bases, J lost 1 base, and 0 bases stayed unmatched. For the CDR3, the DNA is TGCGCCAGCAGCTTGGGACTAGCGGGCACAGATACGCAGTATTTT. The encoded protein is CASSLGLAGTDTQYF. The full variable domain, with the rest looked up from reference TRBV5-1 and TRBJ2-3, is KAGVTQTPRYLIKTRGQQVTLSCSPISGHRSVSWYQQTPGQGLQFLFEYFSETQRNKGNFPGRFSGRQFSNSRSEMNVSTLELGDSALYLCASSLGLAGTDTQYFGPGTRLTVL.

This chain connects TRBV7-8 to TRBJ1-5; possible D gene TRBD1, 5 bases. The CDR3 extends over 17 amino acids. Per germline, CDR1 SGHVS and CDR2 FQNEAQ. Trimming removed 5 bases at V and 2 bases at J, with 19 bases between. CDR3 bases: TGTGCCAGCAGCAACCCCCAAAGGGGCGGGGGCAATCAGCCCCAGCATTTT. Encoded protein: CASSNPQRGGGNQPQHF.

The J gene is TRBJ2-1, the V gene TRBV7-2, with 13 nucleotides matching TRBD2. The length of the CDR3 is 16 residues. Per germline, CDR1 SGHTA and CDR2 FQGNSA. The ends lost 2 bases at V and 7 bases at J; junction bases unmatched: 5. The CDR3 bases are TGTGCCAGCAGCTTACGAGGGACTAGCGGGAAAAATGAGCAGTTCTTC. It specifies CASSLRGTSGKNEQFF.

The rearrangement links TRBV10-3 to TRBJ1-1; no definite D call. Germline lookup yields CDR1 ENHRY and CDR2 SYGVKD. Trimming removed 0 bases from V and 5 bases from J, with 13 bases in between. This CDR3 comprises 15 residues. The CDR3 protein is CAISESEGGLTEAFF. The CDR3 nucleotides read TGTGCCATCAGTGAGTCCGAAGGAGGGCTTACTGAAGCTTTCTTT.

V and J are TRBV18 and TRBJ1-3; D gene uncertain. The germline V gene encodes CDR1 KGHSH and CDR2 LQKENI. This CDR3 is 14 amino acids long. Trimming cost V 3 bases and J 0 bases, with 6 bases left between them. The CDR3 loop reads CASSPAASGNTIYF. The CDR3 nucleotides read TGTGCCAGCTCACCGGCGGCCTCTGGAAACACCATATATTTT.

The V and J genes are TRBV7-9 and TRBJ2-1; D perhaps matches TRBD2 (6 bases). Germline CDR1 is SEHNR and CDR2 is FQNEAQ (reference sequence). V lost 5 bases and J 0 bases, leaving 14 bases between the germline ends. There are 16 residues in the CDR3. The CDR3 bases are TGTGCCAGCAGCCAGACTGCAGCGGGCTCCTACAATGAGCAGTTCTTC. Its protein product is CASSQTAAGSYNEQFF.

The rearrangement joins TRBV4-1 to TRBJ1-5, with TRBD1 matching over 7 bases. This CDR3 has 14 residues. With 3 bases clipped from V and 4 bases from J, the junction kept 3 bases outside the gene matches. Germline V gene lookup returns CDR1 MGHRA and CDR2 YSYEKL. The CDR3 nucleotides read TGCGCCAGCAGCCATTTACAGGGGAATCAGCCCCAGCATTTT. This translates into CASSHLQGNQPQHF.

For the CDR3, the DNA is TGTGCCAGTAGTATCTCAGGGGGTGAACAGCCCCAGCATTTT. It encodes CASSISGGEQPQHF. This chain joins TRBV19 and TRBJ1-5; 7 bases fit TRBD1. CDR3 length: 14 residues. Unmatched junction bases numbered 6, after V lost 3 bases and J lost 7 bases. Per germline, CDR1 LNHDA and CDR2 SQIVND (reference sequence).

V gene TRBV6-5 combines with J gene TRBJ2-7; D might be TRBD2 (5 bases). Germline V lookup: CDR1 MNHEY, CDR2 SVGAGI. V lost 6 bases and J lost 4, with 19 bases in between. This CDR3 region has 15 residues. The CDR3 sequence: CASSYGLGDLYEQYF. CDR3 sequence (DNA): TGTGCCAGCAGCTATGGCCTCGGGGATTTGTACGAGCAGTACTTC.

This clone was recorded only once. CDR3 bases: TGCGCCAGCTCTACCTATGGGACTCCCACAGATACGCAGTATTTT. Amino acid sequence: CASSTYGTPTDTQYF. The V call is TRBV5-1, the J call TRBJ2-3, with D possibly TRBD2 on 6 matching bases. V lost 7 bases to trimming and J lost 2 bases, with 17 bases between them. The germline V gene encodes CDR1 SGHRS and CDR2 YFSETQ. The CDR3 sequence is 15 residues long.

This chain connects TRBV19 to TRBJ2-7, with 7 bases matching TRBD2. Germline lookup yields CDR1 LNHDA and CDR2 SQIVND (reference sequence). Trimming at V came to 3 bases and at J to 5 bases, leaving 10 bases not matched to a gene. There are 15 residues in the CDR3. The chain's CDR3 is CASSMGGGPFDEQYF. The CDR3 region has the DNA TGTGCCAGTAGTATGGGGGGAGGGCCCTTCGACGAGCAGTACTTC.

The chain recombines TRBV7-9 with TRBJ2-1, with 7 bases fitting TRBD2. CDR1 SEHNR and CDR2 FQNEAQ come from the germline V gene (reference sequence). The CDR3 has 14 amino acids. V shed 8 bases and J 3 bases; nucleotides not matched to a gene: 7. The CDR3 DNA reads TGTGCCAGCTCCCGGGGCGGGAGCTACAATGAGCAGTTCTTC. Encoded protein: CASSRGGSYNEQFF.

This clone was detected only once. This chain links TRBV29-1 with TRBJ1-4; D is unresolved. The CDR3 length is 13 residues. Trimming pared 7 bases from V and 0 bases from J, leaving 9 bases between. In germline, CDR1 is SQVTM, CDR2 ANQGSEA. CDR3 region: CSAAGSTNEKLFF. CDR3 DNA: TGCAGCGCCGCCGGGTCAACTAATGAAAAACTGTTTTTT.

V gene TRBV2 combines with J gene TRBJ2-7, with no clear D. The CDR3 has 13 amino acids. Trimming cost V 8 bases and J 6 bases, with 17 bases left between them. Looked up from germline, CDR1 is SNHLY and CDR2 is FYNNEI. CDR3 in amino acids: CASGLGHGGEQYF. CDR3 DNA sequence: TGTGCCAGCGGTCTTGGGCACGGTGGCGAGCAGTACTTC.

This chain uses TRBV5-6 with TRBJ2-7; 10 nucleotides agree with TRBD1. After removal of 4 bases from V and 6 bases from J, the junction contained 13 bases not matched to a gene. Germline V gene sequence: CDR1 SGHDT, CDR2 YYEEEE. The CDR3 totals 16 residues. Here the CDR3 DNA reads TGTGCCAGCAGCCCACCTGGGACAGGGGTATTGAGCGAGCAGTACTTC. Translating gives CASSPPGTGVLSEQYF.

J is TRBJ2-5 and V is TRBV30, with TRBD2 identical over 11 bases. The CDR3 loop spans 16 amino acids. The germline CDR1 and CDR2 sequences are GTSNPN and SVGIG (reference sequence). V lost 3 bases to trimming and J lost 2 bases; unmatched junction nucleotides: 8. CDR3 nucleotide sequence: TGTGCCTGGAGAAGTAGCGGGAGGGCCCGGCAAGAGACCCAGTACTTC. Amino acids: CAWRSSGRARQETQYF.

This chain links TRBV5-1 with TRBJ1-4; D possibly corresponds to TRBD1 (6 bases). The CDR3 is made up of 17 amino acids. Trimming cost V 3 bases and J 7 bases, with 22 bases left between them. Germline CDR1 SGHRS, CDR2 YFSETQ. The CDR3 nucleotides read TGCGCCAGCAGCTCCCAACCACAGGGCGGATCAGGTGAAAAACTGTTTTTT. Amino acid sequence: CASSSQPQGGSGEKLFF.

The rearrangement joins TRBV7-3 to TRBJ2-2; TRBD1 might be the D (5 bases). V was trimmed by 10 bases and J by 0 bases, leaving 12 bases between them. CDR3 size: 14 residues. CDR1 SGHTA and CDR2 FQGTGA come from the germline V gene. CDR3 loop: CANPGHTNTGELFF. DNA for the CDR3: TGTGCCAACCCCGGACACACGAACACCGGGGAGCTGTTTTTT.

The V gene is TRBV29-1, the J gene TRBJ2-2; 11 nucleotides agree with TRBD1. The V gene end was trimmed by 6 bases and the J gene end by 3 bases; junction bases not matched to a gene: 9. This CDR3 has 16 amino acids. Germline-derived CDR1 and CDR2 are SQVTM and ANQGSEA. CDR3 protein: CSVTEGTGGYTGELFF. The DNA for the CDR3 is TGCAGCGTCACCGAAGGGACAGGGGGTTACACCGGGGAGCTGTTTTTT.

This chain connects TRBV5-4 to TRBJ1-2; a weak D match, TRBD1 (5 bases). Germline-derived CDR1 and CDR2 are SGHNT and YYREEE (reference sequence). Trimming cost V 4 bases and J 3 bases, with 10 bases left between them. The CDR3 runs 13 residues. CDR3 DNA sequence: TGTGCCAGCAGCCACGCGACAGACTATGGCTACACCTTC. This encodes CASSHATDYGYTF.

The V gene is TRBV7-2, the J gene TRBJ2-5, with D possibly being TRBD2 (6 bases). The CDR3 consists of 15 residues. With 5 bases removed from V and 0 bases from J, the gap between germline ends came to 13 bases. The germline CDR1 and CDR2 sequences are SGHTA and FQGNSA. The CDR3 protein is CASSRGGVYQETQYF. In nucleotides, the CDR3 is TGTGCCAGCAGCCGGGGAGGTGTGTACCAAGAGACCCAGTACTTC.

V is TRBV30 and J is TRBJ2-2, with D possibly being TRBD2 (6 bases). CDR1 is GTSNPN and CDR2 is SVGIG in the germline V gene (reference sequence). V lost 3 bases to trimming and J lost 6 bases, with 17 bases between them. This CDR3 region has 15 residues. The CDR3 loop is CAWRGLGRRSGELFF. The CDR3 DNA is TGTGCCTGGAGGGGACTCGGGAGAAGATCCGGGGAGCTGTTTTTT.